One TCR beta chain is described in this entry. Its antigen is undetermined. This sample was included in a study of cytomegalovirus exposure and HLA in healthy donors. In the study overall: From HLA-typed donors, an early data release held approximately 85 million unique TCRs.

General observations from the study: Using a false discovery rate of 0.05, a later analysis showed that around 16,000 TCR beta sequences were associated with HLA alleles. Most CMV-associated TCR beta chains were later found to appear HLA-restricted.

CDR1 and CDR2 (germline): LGHNA, YSLEER. The CDR3 has 14 residues. Trimming removed 1 base from V and 4 bases from J, with 10 bases in between. A multiplex PCR was run with 60 Vbeta primers and 13 Jbeta primers. Profiled with immunoSEQ multiplex PCR; TCRdb holds only in-frame clones, not every one. The sample records 200,000 to 250,000 clones, around nine tenths being singletons. The V gene is TRBV4-3, the J gene TRBJ1-2, with a tentative D call TRBD1 (5 bases). This receptor was taken from a young woman in good health and CMV-seronegative. The sample comprised PBMCs. The CDR3 is CASSQVSGGYGYTF. The CDR3 DNA reads as TGCGCCAGCAGCCAAGTCTCGGGGGGCTATGGCTACACCTTC.